The 30 T cell receptor beta chains below come from one sample, sequenced in a study of cytomegalovirus exposure and HLA in healthy donors. Sequencing was performed with immunoSEQ multiplex PCR; in TCRdb, only in-frame clones are kept and a portion is missing. The sample has approximately 120,000 clones, about nine tenths seen once. Sequencing input: PBMCs. All receptors derive from a woman aged 18-35 years in good health and CMV-seronegative.

V gene TRBV5-6 combines with J gene TRBJ1-1, with D maybe TRBD1 (6 bases). CDR1 and CDR2 from the germline V gene are SGHDT and YYEEEE. Trimming removed 1 base from V and 4 bases from J, with 11 bases in between. The CDR3 sequence is 14 residues long. This CDR3 reads CASSLRGYITEAFF. For the CDR3, the DNA is TGTGCCAGCAGCTTGAGGGGGTACATCACTGAAGCTTTCTTT. The entire variable domain, with the rest obtained from reference TRBV5-6 and TRBJ1-1, is as follows: DAGVTQSPTHLIKTRGQQVTLRCSPKSGHDTVSWYQQALGQGPQFIFQYYEEEERQRGNFPDRFSGHQFPNYSSELNVNALLLGDSALYLCASSLRGYITEAFFGQGTRLTVV.

V is TRBV27 and J is TRBJ2-7; tentative D call: TRBD1 (5 bases). The CDR3 consists of 14 residues. The germline V gene encodes CDR1 MNHEY and CDR2 SMNVEV (reference sequence). Trimming removed 8 bases from V and 0 bases from J, with 14 bases in between. The DNA of the CDR3 is TGTGCCAGCTGGGGCACCCTCAGCTCCTACGAGCAGTACTTC. This encodes CASWGTLSSYEQYF.

The V and J genes are TRBV6-5 and TRBJ2-7; 10 positions match TRBD2. The CDR3 sequence is 14 residues long. J was trimmed by 2 bases and V by 5 bases; bases with no gene match: 3. The germline gives CDR1 MNHEY, CDR2 SVGAGI. As DNA, the CDR3 is TGTGCCAGCAGTACAAGCGGGAGGGCCTACGAGCAGTACTTC. This gives the protein CASSTSGRAYEQYF.

The chain joins TRBV4-1 to TRBJ1-3; TRBD1 matches at 8 bases. This CDR3 is 18 amino acids long. Germline CDR1 is MGHRA and CDR2 is YSYEKL. The ends lost 0 bases at V and 1 base at J; junction bases unmatched: 8. This CDR3 is CASSQDIRQGASGNTIYF. The CDR3 DNA reads TGCGCCAGCAGCCAAGATATTCGGCAGGGGGCGTCTGGAAACACCATATATTTT.

This clone was picked up a small number of times. V is TRBV7-2 and J is TRBJ2-4; 9 nucleotides agree with TRBD1. The CDR3 sequence is 13 residues long. V trimming: 5 bases; J trimming: 9 bases; junction bases outside the gene matches: 5. Germline CDR1 and CDR2: SGHTA and FQGNSA. CDR3 protein: CASSGGQGGIQYF. CDR3 DNA sequence: TGTGCCAGCAGCGGGGGACAGGGTGGCATTCAGTACTTC.

The chain is built from TRBV30 and TRBJ1-1; D not resolved. This CDR3 spans 14 amino acids. Trimming took off 4 bases at V and 12 bases at J, with 24 bases between the two ends. Germline lookup yields CDR1 GTSNPN and CDR2 SVGIG (reference sequence). The CDR3 DNA reads as TGTGCCTGGAAACCCCGGGCCCCCGAGAGGGAGACTTTCTTT. It translates to CAWKPRAPERETFF.

The gene calls are TRBV5-4 and TRBJ2-7, with D possibly being TRBD2 (6 bases). This CDR3 contains 14 residues. Germline CDR1 reads SGHNT; CDR2 reads YYREEE (reference sequence). V was cut by 4 bases and J by 0 bases, with 11 bases left in between. CDR3 nucleotide sequence: TGTGCCAGCAGCCCTCGGGACTCCTCCTACGAGCAGTACTTC. This encodes CASSPRDSSYEQYF.

The chain is built from TRBV9 and TRBJ2-3; 7 positions match TRBD2. The V gene end was trimmed by 6 bases and the J gene end by 0 bases; junction bases not matched to a gene: 4. Looked up from germline, CDR1 is SGDLS and CDR2 is YYNGEE. The CDR3 is 14 residues long. CDR3 sequence reads: CASKSRESTDTQYF. DNA of the CDR3: TGTGCCAGCAAATCGCGGGAGAGCACAGATACGCAGTATTTT.

This sequence joins TRBV28 and TRBJ2-7; the D gene is possibly TRBD1 (6 bases). The germline CDR1 and CDR2 sequences are MDHEN and SYDVKM. V dropped 6 bases and J dropped 0 bases, with 24 bases sitting between them. The CDR3 is made up of 18 amino acids. The CDR3 DNA sequence: TGTGCCAGCAGCACCGGGACAAAACTAAGGATATACTCCTACGAGCAGTACTTC. This sequence encodes CASSTGTKLRIYSYEQYF.

This rearrangement joins TRBV11-3 to TRBJ2-4; the match to TRBD2 covers 9 bases. V shed 5 bases and J 11 bases; nucleotides not matched to a gene: 10. The germline V gene encodes CDR1 SGHNT and CDR2 YENEEA. The CDR3 consists of 14 residues. This chain's CDR3 is CASSPKTSGTLQYF. The CDR3 DNA is TGTGCCAGCAGCCCGAAGACTAGCGGAACACTTCAGTACTTC. Supplemented by reference TRBV11-3 and TRBJ2-4, the full variable domain reads EAGVVQSPRYKIIEKKQPVAFWCNPISGHNTLYWYLQNLGQGPELLIRYENEEAVDDSQLPKDRFSAERLKGVDSTLKIQPAELGDSAVYLCASSPKTSGTLQYFGAGTRLSVL.

The chain joins TRBV7-9 to TRBJ2-7; 11 bases agree with TRBD2. The CDR3 extends over 15 amino acids. After removal of 1 base from V and 5 bases from J, the junction contained 4 bases not matched to a gene. Germline V lookup: CDR1 SEHNR, CDR2 FQNEAQ (reference sequence). The CDR3, as DNA: TGTGCCAGCAGCTTAGTAGCGGGGGGGCCTAACGAGCAGTACTTC. Translated, it gives CASSLVAGGPNEQYF.

The CDR3 sequence: CASNLNLAGRGTGELFF. The CDR3 DNA sequence: TGTGCCAGCAACCTGAATTTAGCCGGGAGGGGCACCGGGGAGCTGTTTTTT. The rearrangement joins TRBV2 to TRBJ2-2; 8 bases line up with TRBD2. Unmatched junction bases numbered 14, after V lost 7 bases and J lost 4 bases. This CDR3 spans 17 amino acids. The germline CDR1 and CDR2 sequences are SNHLY and FYNNEI.

The rearrangement links TRBV16 to TRBJ2-3, with D unresolved. V lost 8 bases, J lost 6 bases, and 15 bases lay in between. Germline V gives CDR1 KGHSY, CDR2 FQNENV. This CDR3 has 13 amino acids. CDR3 DNA: TGTGCCAGCCGACACCCGATTGTGGATACGCAGTATTTT. It specifies CASRHPIVDTQYF. Variable domain in full (rest from reference TRBV16 and TRBJ2-3): GEEVAQTPKHLVRGEGQKAKLYCAPIKGHSYVFWYQQVLKNEFKFLISFQNENVFDETGMPKERFSAKCLPNSPCSLEIQATKLEDSAVYFCASRHPIVDTQYFGPGTRLTVL.

This rearrangement joins TRBV10-3 to TRBJ2-1; D is ambiguous. The CDR3 runs 13 residues. V was clipped by 3 bases and J by 7 bases, with 10 bases between them. Germline V gene sequence: CDR1 ENHRY, CDR2 SYGVKD. CDR3 amino acids: CAISDEPLNEQFF. The DNA for the CDR3 is TGTGCCATCAGTGATGAGCCATTGAATGAGCAGTTCTTC.

A single count supports this clone. This chain uses TRBV27 with TRBJ1-1; the match to TRBD1 covers 8 bases. This CDR3 spans 15 amino acids. CDR1 is MNHEY, CDR2 SMNVEV, per germline (reference sequence). J gave up 6 bases and V 4 bases, and 10 bases lay outside the gene matches. Written as DNA, the CDR3 is TGTGCCAGCAGTTCTAGGACAGGGAGTATAGCTGAAGCTTTCTTT. Protein product: CASSSRTGSIAEAFF.

V gene TRBV27 combines with J gene TRBJ1-1; 7 nucleotides agree with TRBD1. This CDR3 contains 15 residues. Trimming at V came to 5 bases and at J to 3 bases, leaving 9 bases not matched to a gene. Germline V gene lookup returns CDR1 MNHEY and CDR2 SMNVEV (reference sequence). CDR3 loop: CASSLVQGPHTEAFF. DNA of the CDR3: TGTGCCAGCAGTCTTGTACAGGGGCCGCACACTGAAGCTTTCTTT.

This chain connects TRBV19 to TRBJ2-7; a possible D gene is TRBD1 (6 bases). Germline V lookup: CDR1 LNHDA, CDR2 SQIVND (reference sequence). Trimming removed 5 bases at V and 0 bases at J, with 11 bases between. The CDR3 consists of 14 residues. In DNA form, the CDR3 reads TGTGCCAGTAGTCCGTCGACAGGCTCCTACGAGCAGTACTTC. Residues: CASSPSTGSYEQYF.

A word on this clone: One junction end does not reproduce the germline sequence, and a read error may be involved. V gene TRBV7-7 combines with J gene TRBJ2-3, with 10 bases lining up with TRBD2. CDR1 SSHAT and CDR2 FNYEAQ come from the germline V gene (reference sequence). The CDR3 totals 16 residues. CDR3 in amino acids: CASSPALAGLTDTQYF. In DNA form, the CDR3 reads TGTGCTAGCAGCCCCGCACTAGCGGGGCTCACAGATACGCAGTATTTT.

The CDR3 region has the DNA TGTGCCAGCAGCCTCGGGACTAGCGGGAGTTATGAGCAGTTCTTC. Encoded protein: CASSLGTSGSYEQFF. The chain carries TRBV11-2 and TRBJ2-1, with 14 bases that match TRBD2. The CDR3 consists of 15 residues. Trimming at V came to 5 bases and at J to 8 bases, leaving 5 bases not matched to a gene. Germline V lookup: CDR1 SGHAT, CDR2 FQNNGV.

This clone was seen once. This CDR3 reads CASGGSPASEAFF. CDR3 nucleotides: TGTGCCAGCGGCGGTAGCCCGGCATCTGAAGCTTTCTTT. The J gene is TRBJ1-1, the V gene TRBV28; D remains ambiguous. From germline, CDR1 is MDHEN and CDR2 SYDVKM. This CDR3 has 13 residues. Trimming left V 8 bases short and J 6 bases short, with 16 bases between.

A single count supports this clone. This rearrangement joins TRBV11-2 to TRBJ2-3; 13 nucleotides match TRBD2. Unmatched junction bases numbered 6, after V lost 4 bases and J lost 5 bases. Germline CDR1 SGHAT, CDR2 FQNNGV. This CDR3 comprises 16 residues. CDR3 coding DNA: TGTGCCAGCAGCTACGGACTAGCGGGAGCGGGAGATACGCAGTATTTT. This encodes CASSYGLAGAGDTQYF.

The chain uses TRBV4-1 and TRBJ2-4, with TRBD2 as a possible D gene (5 bases). The length of the CDR3 is 14 residues. Germline V CDR1 and CDR2: MGHRA, YSYEKL. Trimming shortened V by 4 bases and J by 6 bases, and 13 bases separated the two germline ends. The CDR3 here is CASSLRARGNIQYF. CDR3 nucleotide sequence: TGCGCCAGCAGCCTGCGCGCCCGGGGAAACATTCAGTACTTC.

The chain links TRBV9 to TRBJ2-2; no clear D gene. Trimming took 7 bases from V and 2 from J, leaving 15 bases between them. Per germline, CDR1 SGDLS and CDR2 YYNGEE. This CDR3 is 15 amino acids long. The CDR3 region has the DNA TGTGCCAGCGTTCCCCTAAGCACTAACACCGGGGAGCTGTTTTTT. Its protein product is CASVPLSTNTGELFF.

The V gene is TRBV11-3, the J gene TRBJ2-1, with a tentative D call TRBD2 (5 bases). V was pared by 5 bases and J by 6 bases, with 11 bases between. Looked up from germline, CDR1 is SGHNT and CDR2 is YENEEA. This CDR3 comprises 13 residues. CDR3 in amino acids: CASSVGGRNEQFF. Here the CDR3 DNA reads TGTGCCAGCAGCGTCGGAGGTCGCAATGAGCAGTTCTTC.

This chain connects TRBV7-9 to TRBJ1-1, with no clear D. Deletions cut 1 base from V and 2 bases from J, with 8 bases between. Germline V gene lookup returns CDR1 SEHNR and CDR2 FQNEAQ (reference sequence). The CDR3 contains 14 residues. The CDR3 region has the DNA TGTGCCAGCAGCTTAGGGGAGGTTAACACTGAAGCTTTCTTT. Protein: CASSLGEVNTEAFF.

V is TRBV7-3 and J is TRBJ2-7; 9 bases map to TRBD2. The germline V gene encodes CDR1 SGHTA and CDR2 FQGTGA. The CDR3 is 13 residues long. The ends lost 7 bases at V and 1 base at J; junction bases unmatched: 2. CDR3 loop: CASNLAGSYEQYF. The CDR3 region has the DNA TGTGCCAGCAATCTAGCGGGATCCTACGAGCAGTACTTC.

This clone was observed a few times. The chain combines TRBV5-1 with TRBJ2-5; TRBD1 agrees at 7 bases. Germline lookup yields CDR1 SGHRS and CDR2 YFSETQ. V shed 4 bases and J 5 bases; nucleotides not matched to a gene: 8. CDR3 length: 14 residues. The CDR3: CASSQGDVIETQYF. The DNA for the CDR3 is TGCGCCAGCAGCCAGGGGGACGTTATTGAGACCCAGTACTTC.

V usage is TRBV7-6 and J usage is TRBJ2-3, with D perhaps TRBD2 (6 bases). Germline V gene sequence: CDR1 SGHVS, CDR2 FNYEAQ. CDR3 size: 14 residues. The V end was cut by 1 base, the J end by 7 bases, with 12 bases between. The CDR3 sequence: CASSLDPSDYTQYF. In nucleotides, the CDR3 is TGTGCCAGCAGCTTAGATCCTAGCGACTATACGCAGTATTTT.

The chain is built from TRBV7-3 and TRBJ2-1; TRBD2 is a possible D gene (7 bases). The CDR3 has 12 residues. CDR1 and CDR2 from the germline V gene are SGHTA and FQGTGA. Trimming cost V 5 bases and J 8 bases, with 10 bases left between them. CDR3 sequence: CASSPGGDEQFF. The DNA of the CDR3 is TGTGCCAGCAGCCCGGGGGGCGATGAGCAGTTCTTC.

This chain links TRBV30 with TRBJ2-3, with no clear D. The CDR3 consists of 13 residues. Trimming cost V 4 bases and J 6 bases, with 14 bases left between them. Looked up from germline, CDR1 is GTSNPN and CDR2 is SVGIG (reference sequence). The CDR3 protein is CAWTPSPSDTQYF. The CDR3 nucleotides are TGTGCCTGGACCCCCTCCCCCTCCGATACGCAGTATTTT.